This T cell receptor beta chain stems from a study of control samples from healthy donors and cancer patients. Losses at the gene ends were 2 bases for V and 1 base for J; bases not matched to a gene: 4. Germline values: CDR1 SGHNT, CDR2 YYREEE (reference sequence). This CDR3 has 15 residues. Some clones are missing from TCRdb's copy, which holds only in-frame ones; the method was immunoSEQ multiplex PCR. This sample has fewer than 120,000 clones, with around nine tenths found just once. The source material was PBMCs. The origin of this receptor is a woman aged 60-75 years with lung cancer. The rearrangement links TRBV5-4 to TRBJ1-1; 8 bases are shared with TRBD1. This CDR3 is CASSLYRGENTEAFF. As DNA, the CDR3 is TGTGCCAGCAGCTTATACAGGGGGGAGAACACTGAAGCTTTCTTT.